These T cell receptor beta chains were read from a single sample in a study of Tregs in tolerant kidney transplant recipients. Sequencing was performed with immunoSEQ multiplex PCR; in TCRdb, only in-frame clones are kept and a portion is missing. The table shows some 60,000 clones, with 83% occurring only once. What was sequenced was CD4+ T cells from blood. The receptors derive from a human donor in good health. Both conserved end residues are part of each CDR3. The order of the fields is J gene, V gene, D gene, CDR3 protein, CDR3 DNA. D genes are given only for firm matches.

>TRBJ1-5|TRBV19|NA
CASTAGRSGNQPQHF
TGTGCCAGTACCGCGGGCCGGAGTGGCAATCAGCCCCAGCATTTT
>TRBJ2-7|TRBV10-3|NA
CAISDYYSEQYF
TGTGCCATCAGTGACTATTATAGCGAGCAGTACTTC
>TRBJ2-5|TRBV5-1|TRBD2
CASSFLAGGQETQYF
TGCGCCAGCAGCTTCCTAGCGGGGGGCCAAGAGACCCAGTACTTC
>TRBJ1-1|TRBV11-3|NA
CASSPQTWGSQNEAFF
TGTGCCAGCAGCCCGCAGACTTGGGGTTCCCAGAATGAAGCTTTCTTT
>TRBJ2-5|TRBV12-5|NA
CASGAGVMGGETQYF
TGTGCTAGTGGGGCGGGCGTGATGGGCGGCGAGACCCAGTACTTC
>TRBJ2-2|TRBV5-6|TRBD2
CASSLIVAGGTGELFF
TGTGCCAGCAGCTTGATAGTAGCGGGAGGGACCGGGGAGCTGTTTTTT
>TRBJ2-7|TRBV27|NA
CASSSGAKFEQYF
TGTGCCAGCAGTTCCGGGGCAAAATTCGAGCAGTACTTC
>TRBJ2-5|TRBV11-3|NA
CASSLAIGTQDQETQYF
TGTGCCAGCAGCCTTGCGATTGGGACTCAGGACCAAGAGACCCAGTACTTC
>TRBJ1-1|TRBV29-1|NA
CSVEDNLGVGTEAFF
TGCAGCGTTGAAGATAATCTAGGGGTGGGGACTGAAGCTTTCTTT
>TRBJ2-7|TRBV5-1|TRBD2
CASSFRRRLAGYEQYF
TGCGCCAGCAGCTTCAGGCGTCGGCTAGCGGGCTACGAGCAGTACTTC
>TRBJ2-1|TRBV11-3|NA
CASSLGTREEQFF
TGTGCCAGCAGCTTAGGGACAAGGGAGGAGCAGTTCTTC
>TRBJ2-5|TRBV5-4|TRBD1
CASSLPGQGETQYF
TGTGCCAGCAGCTTACCCGGACAGGGCGAGACCCAGTACTTC
>TRBJ2-3|TRBV5-1|NA
CASSRQLWVTDTQYF
TGCGCCAGCTCGAGACAGCTTTGGGTAACAGATACGCAGTATTTT
>TRBJ2-7|TRBV14|NA
CASSRKVPRPSYEQYF
TGTGCCAGCAGCCGTAAGGTTCCTAGACCATCCTACGAGCAGTACTTC
>TRBJ2-7|TRBV11-1|NA
CASSLGGWEQYF
TGTGCCAGCAGCTTAGGAGGTTGGGAGCAGTACTTC
>TRBJ1-3|TRBV18|NA
CASSPDPGNTIYF
TGTGCCAGCTCACCGGACCCTGGAAACACCATATATTTT
>TRBJ1-2|TRBV14|TRBD1
CASSSRTGGLYGYTF
TGTGCCAGCAGCTCCCGGACAGGGGGACTCTATGGCTACACCTTC
>TRBJ2-1|TRBV11-1|TRBD2
CASSFSGPTYNEQFF
TGTGCCAGCAGCTTTAGCGGGCCAACCTACAATGAGCAGTTCTTC
>TRBJ1-2|TRBV30|NA
CAWSDPGTLTGYTF
TGTGCCTGGAGTGATCCCGGGACCCTCACTGGCTACACCTTC
>TRBJ2-5|TRBV15|TRBD2
CATSRDEPSGRVGTQYF
TGTGCCACCAGCAGAGATGAACCGAGCGGGAGGGTTGGGACCCAGTACTTC
>TRBJ2-1|TRBV5-1|TRBD2
CASSPSGTSGGIITYNEQFF
TGCGCCAGCAGCCCCTCGGGGACTAGCGGGGGAATAATCACCTACAATGAGCAGTTCTTC
>TRBJ2-2|TRBV6-5|NA
CASSYSLLTGELFF
TGTGCCAGCAGTTACTCGCTGCTCACCGGGGAGCTGTTTTTT
>TRBJ1-6|TRBV5-4|NA
CASSVQGRNSPLHF
TGTGCCAGCAGCGTACAGGGACGGAATTCACCCCTCCACTTT
>TRBJ1-2|TRBV5-4|TRBD1
CASSSGTGFGYTF
TGTGCCAGCAGCTCAGGGACAGGGTTTGGCTACACCTTC
>TRBJ2-7|TRBV18|TRBD2
CASSPAGTGPGLAVTYEQYF
TGTGCCAGCTCACCGGCCGGGACAGGGCCGGGACTAGCGGTTACCTACGAGCAGTACTTC
>TRBJ2-5|TRBV11-2|NA
CASSLEASPGTQYF
TGTGCCAGCAGCTTAGAGGCTAGCCCCGGGACCCAGTACTTC
>TRBJ1-5|TRBV6-5|NA
CASRKGQSNQPQHF
TGTGCCAGCAGGAAAGGACAGTCCAATCAGCCCCAGCATTTT
>TRBJ2-5|TRBV5-1|TRBD2
CASSQGQAGGKETQYF
TGCGCCAGCAGCCAAGGACAAGCGGGAGGGAAGGAGACCCAGTACTTC
>TRBJ1-1|TRBV7-8|TRBD1
CASSLQGFAEAFF
TGTGCCAGCAGCCTACAGGGGTTCGCTGAAGCTTTCTTT
>TRBJ2-3|TRBV2|TRBD2
CASMKEGTIADTQYF
TGTGCCAGCATGAAGGAAGGGACTATCGCAGATACGCAGTATTTT